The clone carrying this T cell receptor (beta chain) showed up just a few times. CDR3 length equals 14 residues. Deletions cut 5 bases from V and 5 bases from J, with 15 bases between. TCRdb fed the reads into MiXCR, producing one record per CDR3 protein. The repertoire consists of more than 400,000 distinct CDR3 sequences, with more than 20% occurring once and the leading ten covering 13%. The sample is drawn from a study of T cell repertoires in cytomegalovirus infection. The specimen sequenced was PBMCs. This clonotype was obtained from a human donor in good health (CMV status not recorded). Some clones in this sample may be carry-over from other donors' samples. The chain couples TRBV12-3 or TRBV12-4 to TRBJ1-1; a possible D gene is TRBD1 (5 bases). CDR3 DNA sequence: TGTGCCAGCAGTAGGGGTGCGGCAATGACTGAAGCTTTCTTT. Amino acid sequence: CASSRGAAMTEAFF.